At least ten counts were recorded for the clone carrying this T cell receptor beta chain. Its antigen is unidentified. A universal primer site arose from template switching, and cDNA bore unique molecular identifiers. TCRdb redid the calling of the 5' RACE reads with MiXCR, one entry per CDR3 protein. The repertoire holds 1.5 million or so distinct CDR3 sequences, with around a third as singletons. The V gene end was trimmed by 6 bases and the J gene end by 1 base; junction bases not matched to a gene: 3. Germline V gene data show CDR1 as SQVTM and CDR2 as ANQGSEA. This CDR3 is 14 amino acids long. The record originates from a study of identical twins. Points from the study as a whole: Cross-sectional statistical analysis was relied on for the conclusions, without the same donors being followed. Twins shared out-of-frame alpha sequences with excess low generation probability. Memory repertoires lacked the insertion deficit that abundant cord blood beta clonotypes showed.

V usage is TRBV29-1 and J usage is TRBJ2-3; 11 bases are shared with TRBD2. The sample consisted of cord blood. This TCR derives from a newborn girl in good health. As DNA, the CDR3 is TGCAGCGTGAGGGGACTAGCGGGCACAGATACGCAGTATTTT. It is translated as CSVRGLAGTDTQYF.